The source of this TCR beta chain is a study of CD8+ T cells in alopecia areata. Study-level results: Normal skin contains resident alphabeta T cells, and these are also sequenced in scalp samples.

Obtained from alopecia areata patients were lesional scalp punch biopsies along with peripheral blood. This clone was seen a single time. Its antigen is not known. TCR sequencing used cDNA made by reverse transcription of extracted RNA. The repertoire was sequenced with immunoSEQ multiplex PCR; TCRdb's copy has only in-frame clones and lacks some. The table records hundreds of thousands of clones, about 68% of them present only once. The sequencing here drew on CD4+ T cells sorted from blood, taken at week 0. The receptor was derived from a human donor with alopecia areata.

The CDR3 coding sequence is TGCAGCGTTAGATTGTTCGACAGCAACTATGGCTACACCTTC. Protein sequence: CSVRLFDSNYGYTF. The chain couples TRBV29-1 to TRBJ1-2; a weak D match, TRBD1 (5 bases). Germline CDR1 reads SQVTM; CDR2 reads ANQGSEA. V lost 5 bases to trimming and J lost 2 bases, with 15 bases between them. The CDR3 totals 14 residues.